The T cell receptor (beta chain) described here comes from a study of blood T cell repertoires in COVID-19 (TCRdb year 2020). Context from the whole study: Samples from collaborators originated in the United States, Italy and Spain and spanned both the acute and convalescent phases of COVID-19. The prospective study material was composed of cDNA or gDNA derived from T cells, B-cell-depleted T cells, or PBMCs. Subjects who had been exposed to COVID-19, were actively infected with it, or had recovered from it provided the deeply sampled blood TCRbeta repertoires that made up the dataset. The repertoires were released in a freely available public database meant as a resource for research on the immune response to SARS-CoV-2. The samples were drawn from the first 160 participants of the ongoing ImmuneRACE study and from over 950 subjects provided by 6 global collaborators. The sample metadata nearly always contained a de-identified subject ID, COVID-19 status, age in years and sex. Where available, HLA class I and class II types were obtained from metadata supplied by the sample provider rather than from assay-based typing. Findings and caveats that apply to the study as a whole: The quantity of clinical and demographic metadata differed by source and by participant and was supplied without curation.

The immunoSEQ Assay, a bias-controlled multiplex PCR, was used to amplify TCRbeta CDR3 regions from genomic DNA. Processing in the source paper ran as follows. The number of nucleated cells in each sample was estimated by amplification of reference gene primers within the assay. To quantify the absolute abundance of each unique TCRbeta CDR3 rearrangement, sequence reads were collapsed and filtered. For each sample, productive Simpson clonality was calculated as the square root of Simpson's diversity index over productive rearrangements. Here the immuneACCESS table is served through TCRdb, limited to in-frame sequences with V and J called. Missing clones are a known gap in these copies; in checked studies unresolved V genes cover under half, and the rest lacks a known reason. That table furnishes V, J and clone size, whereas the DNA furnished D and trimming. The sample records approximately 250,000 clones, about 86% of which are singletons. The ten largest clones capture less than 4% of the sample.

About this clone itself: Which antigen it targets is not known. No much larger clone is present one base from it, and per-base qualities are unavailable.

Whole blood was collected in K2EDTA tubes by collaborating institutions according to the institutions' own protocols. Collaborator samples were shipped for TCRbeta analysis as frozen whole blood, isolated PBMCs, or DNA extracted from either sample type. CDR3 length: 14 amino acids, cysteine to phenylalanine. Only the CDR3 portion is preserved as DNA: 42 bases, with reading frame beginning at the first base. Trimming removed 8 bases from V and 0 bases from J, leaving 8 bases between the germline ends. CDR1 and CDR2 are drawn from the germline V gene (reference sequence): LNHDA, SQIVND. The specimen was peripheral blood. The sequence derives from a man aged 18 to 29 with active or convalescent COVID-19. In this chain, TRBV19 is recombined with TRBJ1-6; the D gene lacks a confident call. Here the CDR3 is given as CASRGSSYNSPLHF. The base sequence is TGTGCCAGTCGAGGGAGCTCCTATAATTCACCCCTCCACTTT.